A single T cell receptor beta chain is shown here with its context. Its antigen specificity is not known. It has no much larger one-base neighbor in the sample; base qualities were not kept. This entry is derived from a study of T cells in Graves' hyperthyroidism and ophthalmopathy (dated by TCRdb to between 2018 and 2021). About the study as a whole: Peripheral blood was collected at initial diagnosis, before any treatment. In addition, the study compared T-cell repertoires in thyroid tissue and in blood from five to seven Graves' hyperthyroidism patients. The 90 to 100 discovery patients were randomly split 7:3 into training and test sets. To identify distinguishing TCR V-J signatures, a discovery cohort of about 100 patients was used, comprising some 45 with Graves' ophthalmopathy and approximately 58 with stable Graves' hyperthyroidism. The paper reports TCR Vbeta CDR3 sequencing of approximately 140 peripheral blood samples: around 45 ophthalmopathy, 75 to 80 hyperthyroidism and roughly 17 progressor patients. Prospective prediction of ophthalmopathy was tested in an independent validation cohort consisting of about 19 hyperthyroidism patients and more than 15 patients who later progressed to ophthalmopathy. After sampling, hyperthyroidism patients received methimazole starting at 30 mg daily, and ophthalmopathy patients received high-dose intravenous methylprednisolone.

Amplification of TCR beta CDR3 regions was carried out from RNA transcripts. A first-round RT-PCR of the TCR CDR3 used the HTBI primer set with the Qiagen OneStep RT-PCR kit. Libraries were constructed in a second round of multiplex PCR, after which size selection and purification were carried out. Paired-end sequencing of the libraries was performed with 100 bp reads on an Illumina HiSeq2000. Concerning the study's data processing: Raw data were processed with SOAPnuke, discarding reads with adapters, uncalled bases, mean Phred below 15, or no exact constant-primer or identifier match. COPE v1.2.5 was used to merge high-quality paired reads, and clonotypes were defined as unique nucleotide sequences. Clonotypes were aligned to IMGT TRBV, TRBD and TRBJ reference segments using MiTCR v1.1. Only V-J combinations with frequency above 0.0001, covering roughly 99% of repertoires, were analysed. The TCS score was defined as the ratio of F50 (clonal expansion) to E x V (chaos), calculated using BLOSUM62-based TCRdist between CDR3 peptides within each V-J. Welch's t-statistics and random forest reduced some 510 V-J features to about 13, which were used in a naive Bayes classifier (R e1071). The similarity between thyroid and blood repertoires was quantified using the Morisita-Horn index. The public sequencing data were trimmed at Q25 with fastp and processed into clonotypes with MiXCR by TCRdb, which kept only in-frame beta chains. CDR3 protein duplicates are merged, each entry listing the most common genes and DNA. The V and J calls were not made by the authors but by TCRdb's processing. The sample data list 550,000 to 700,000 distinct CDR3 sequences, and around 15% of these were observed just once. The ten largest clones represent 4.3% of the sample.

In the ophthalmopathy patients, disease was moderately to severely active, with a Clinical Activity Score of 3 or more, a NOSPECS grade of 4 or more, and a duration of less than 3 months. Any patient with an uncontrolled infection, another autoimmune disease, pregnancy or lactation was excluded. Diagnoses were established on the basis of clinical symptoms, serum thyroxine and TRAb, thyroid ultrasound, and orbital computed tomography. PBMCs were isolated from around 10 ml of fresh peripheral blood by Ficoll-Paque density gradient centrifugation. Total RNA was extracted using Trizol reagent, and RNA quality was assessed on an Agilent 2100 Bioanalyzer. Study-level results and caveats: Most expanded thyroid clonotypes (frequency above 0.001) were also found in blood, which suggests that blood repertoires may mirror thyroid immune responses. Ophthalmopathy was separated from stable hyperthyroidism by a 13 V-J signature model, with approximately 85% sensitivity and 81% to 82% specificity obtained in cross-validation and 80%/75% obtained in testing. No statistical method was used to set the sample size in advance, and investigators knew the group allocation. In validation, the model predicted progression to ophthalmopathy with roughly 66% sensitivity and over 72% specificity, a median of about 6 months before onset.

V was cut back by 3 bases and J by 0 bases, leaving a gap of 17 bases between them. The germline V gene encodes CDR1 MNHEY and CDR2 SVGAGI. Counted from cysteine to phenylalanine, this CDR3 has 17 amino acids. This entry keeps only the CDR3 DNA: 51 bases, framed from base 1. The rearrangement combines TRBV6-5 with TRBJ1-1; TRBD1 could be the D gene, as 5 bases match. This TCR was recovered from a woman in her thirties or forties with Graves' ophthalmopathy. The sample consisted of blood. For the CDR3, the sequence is CASSYFRTGLMNTEAFF. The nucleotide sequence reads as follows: TGTGCCAGCAGTTATTTTAGAACAGGACTAATGAACACTGAAGCTTTCTTT.